A selection of T cell receptor beta chains follows, all from one sample in a study of T cells in Graves' hyperthyroidism and ophthalmopathy. Via MiXCR, TCRdb re-called the multiplex PCR reads, giving one row per CDR3 protein. This table has 360,000 or so distinct CDR3 sequences, less than 20% appearing once. Specimen: blood. The receptor source for this set is a woman aged 35 to 49 with Graves' ophthalmopathy. CDR3s include the opening cysteine and the closing phenylalanine or tryptophan. The D gene is left open where the match is weak. Size is omitted from some rows. Given values are once, few, many or a class for expanded clones.

d_call	v_call	j_call	clone_size	cdr3_nt	cdr3_aa
TRBD2	TRBV12-3/TRBV12-4	TRBJ2-7	many	TGTGCCAGCAGTCAAACTAGCGGAGGCTACGAGCAGTACTTC	CASSQTSGGYEQYF
TRBD1	TRBV11-2	TRBJ2-2	few	TGTGCCAGCAGCTTAAGACCCCAGGGGGCTGGCGGGGAGCTGTTTTTT	CASSLRPQGAGGELFF
-	TRBV4-2	TRBJ1-1	once	TGTGCCAGCAGCCAAGTAAGTTCAGGGGCGAACACTGAAGCTTTCTTT	CASSQVSSGANTEAFF
-	TRBV6-5	TRBJ1-1	few	TGTGCCAGCAGTTTTCGGAGAAACGCTTTCTTT	CASSFRRNAFF
-	TRBV5-1	TRBJ1-1	-	TGCGCCAGCAGCTTGGTGGGCAGCCAGAACACTGAAGCTTTCTTT	CASSLVGSQNTEAFF
-	TRBV24-1	TRBJ1-1	many	TGTGCCACCAGTGTGGAGGGGTTAACTGAAGCTTTCTTT	CATSVEGLTEAFF
TRBD1	TRBV20-1	TRBJ2-7	-	TGCAGTGCTAGTTTGACAGGGGACGAGCAGTACTTC	CSASLTGDEQYF
TRBD1	TRBV19	TRBJ1-2	many	TGTGCCAGTAGTACCGGGACAGCCTATGGCTACACCTTC	CASSTGTAYGYTF
TRBD1	TRBV2	TRBJ1-5	many	TGTGCCAGCAGTGCCGACAGGGATGGTCAGCCCCAGCATTTT	CASSADRDGQPQHF
-	TRBV6-5	TRBJ2-7	many	TGTGCCAGCAACCGGGACCGGGGATTGTACGAGCAGTACTTC	CASNRDRGLYEQYF
-	TRBV6-5	TRBJ2-7	many	TGTGCCAGCAGTTACTCGGTCGGGAGAGGCGACGAGCAGTACTTC	CASSYSVGRGDEQYF
TRBD2	TRBV6-1	TRBJ2-7	many	TGTGCCAGCAGTGGGTCTAGCGGGACCTACGAGCAGTACTTC	CASSGSSGTYEQYF
TRBD1	TRBV12-3/TRBV12-4	TRBJ1-5	-	TGTGCCAGCAGCCGGACAGGGGGCAGGGAGCCCCAGCATTTT	CASSRTGGREPQHF
-	TRBV13	TRBJ1-1	many	TGTGCCAGCACCCAATATTTGGGCACTGAAGCTTTCTTT	CASTQYLGTEAFF
-	TRBV6-4	TRBJ2-5	-	TGTGCCAGCAGTGCACTCGGGGTACCTGGGGAGACCCAGTACTTC	CASSALGVPGETQYF
-	TRBV10-2	TRBJ2-7	-	TGCGCCAGCAGTGAAGCGGTATTCTACGAGCAGTACTTC	CASSEAVFYEQYF
TRBD1	TRBV12-3/TRBV12-4	TRBJ1-2	-	TGTGCCAGCAGTCCTCCGGGACAGGGAAGCCGCTACACCTTC	CASSPPGQGSRYTF
-	TRBV12-3/TRBV12-4	TRBJ1-5	many	TGTGCCAGCAGTTTGAGTCCGGCAAGCAATCAGCCCCAGCATTTT	CASSLSPASNQPQHF
-	TRBV4-2	TRBJ2-6	many	TGTGCCAGCAGCCCAACTAGCATTGGGGCCAACGTCCTGACTTTC	CASSPTSIGANVLTF